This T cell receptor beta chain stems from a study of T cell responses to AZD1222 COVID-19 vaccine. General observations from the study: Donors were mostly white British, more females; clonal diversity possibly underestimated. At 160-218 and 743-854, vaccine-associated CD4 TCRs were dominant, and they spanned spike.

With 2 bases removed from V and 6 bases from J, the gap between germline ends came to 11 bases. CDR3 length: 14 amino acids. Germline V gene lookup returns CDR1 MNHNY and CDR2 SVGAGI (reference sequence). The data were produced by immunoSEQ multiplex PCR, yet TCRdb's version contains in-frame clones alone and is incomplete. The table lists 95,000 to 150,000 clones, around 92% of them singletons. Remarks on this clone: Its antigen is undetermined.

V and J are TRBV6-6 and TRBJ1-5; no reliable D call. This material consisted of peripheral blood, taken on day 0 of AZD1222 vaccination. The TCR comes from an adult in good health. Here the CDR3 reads CASSYGEGGQPQHF. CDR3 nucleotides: TGTGCCAGCAGTTACGGAGAGGGAGGTCAGCCCCAGCATTTT.